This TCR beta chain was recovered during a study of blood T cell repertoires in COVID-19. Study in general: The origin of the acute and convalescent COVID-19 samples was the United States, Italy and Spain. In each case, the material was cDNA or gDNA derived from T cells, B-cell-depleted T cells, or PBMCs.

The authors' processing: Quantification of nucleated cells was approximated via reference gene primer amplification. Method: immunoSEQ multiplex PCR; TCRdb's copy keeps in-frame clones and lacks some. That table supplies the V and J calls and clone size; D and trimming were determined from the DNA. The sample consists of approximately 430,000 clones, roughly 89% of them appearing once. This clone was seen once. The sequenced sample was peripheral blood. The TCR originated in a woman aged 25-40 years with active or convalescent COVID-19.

The CDR3 nucleotides read TGTGCCAGCAGCCAGATAGCGGGAGGGCCTGTGGATGAGCAGTTCTTC. Protein: CASSQIAGGPVDEQFF. The gene calls are TRBV14 and TRBJ2-1, with 11 positions matching TRBD2. V trimming: 3 bases; J trimming: 8 bases; junction bases outside the gene matches: 9. The CDR3 has 16 residues. Germline V gene sequence: CDR1 SGHDN, CDR2 FVKESK. Together with reference TRBV14 and TRBJ2-1, the CDR3 gives the full variable domain: EAGVTQFPSHSVIEKGQTVTLRCDPISGHDNLYWYRRVMGKEIKFLLHFVKESKQDESGMPNNRFLAERTGGTYSTLKVQPAELEDSGVYFCASSQIAGGPVDEQFFGPGTRLTVL.